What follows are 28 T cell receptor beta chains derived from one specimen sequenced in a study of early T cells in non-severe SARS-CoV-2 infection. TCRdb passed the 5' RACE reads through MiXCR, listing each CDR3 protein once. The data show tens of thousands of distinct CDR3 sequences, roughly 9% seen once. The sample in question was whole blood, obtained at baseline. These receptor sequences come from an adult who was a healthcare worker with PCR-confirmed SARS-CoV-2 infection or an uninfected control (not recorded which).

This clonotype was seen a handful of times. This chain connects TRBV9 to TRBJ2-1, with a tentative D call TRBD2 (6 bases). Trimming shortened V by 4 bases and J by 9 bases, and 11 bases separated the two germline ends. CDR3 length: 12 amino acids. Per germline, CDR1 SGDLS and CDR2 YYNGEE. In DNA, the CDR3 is TGTGCCAGCAGCACAAATAGCGGTGAGCAGTTCTTC. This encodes CASSTNSGEQFF.

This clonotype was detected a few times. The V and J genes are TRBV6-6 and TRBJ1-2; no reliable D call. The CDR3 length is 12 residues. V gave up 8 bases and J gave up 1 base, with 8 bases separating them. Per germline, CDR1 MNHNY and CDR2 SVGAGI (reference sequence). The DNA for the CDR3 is TGTGCCAGCCGGGCCGATAACTATGGCTACACCTTC. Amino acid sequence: CASRADNYGYTF.

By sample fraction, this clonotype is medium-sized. Here the CDR3 reads CSVARQLTYNEQFF. CDR3 bases: TGCAGCGTTGCCCGGCAGCTTACCTACAATGAGCAGTTCTTC. J is TRBJ2-1 and V is TRBV29-1; D unclear. CDR3 length equals 14 residues. The V and J ends lost 4 bases and 2 bases respectively, with 12 bases between them. Germline-derived CDR1 and CDR2 are SQVTM and ANQGSEA.

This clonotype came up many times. The CDR3 spells CASSPQTGGLGELFF. The CDR3 nucleotides are TGTGCCAGCAGCCCCCAAACAGGGGGCCTCGGGGAGCTGTTTTTT. The chain recombines TRBV7-6 with TRBJ2-2; 9 bases are shared with TRBD1. Germline CDR1 reads SGHVS; CDR2 reads FNYEAQ. The length of the CDR3 is 15 residues. With V trimmed by 5 bases and J by 7 bases, 8 bases remained unmatched.

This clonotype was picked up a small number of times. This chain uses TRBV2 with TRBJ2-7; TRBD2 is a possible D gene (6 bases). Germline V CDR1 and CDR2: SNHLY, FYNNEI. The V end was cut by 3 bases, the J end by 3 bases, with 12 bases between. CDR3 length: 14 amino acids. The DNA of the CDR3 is TGTGCCAGCAGTGACCCCAGGGACTTCTACGAGCAGTACTTC. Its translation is CASSDPRDFYEQYF.

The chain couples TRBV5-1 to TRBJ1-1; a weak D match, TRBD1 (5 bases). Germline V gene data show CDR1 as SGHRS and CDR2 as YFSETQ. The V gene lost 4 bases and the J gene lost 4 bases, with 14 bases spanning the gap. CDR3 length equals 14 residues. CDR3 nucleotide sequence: TGCGCCAGCAGCCCCCGGCAGGGCAGCACTGAAGCTTTCTTT. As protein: CASSPRQGSTEAFF.

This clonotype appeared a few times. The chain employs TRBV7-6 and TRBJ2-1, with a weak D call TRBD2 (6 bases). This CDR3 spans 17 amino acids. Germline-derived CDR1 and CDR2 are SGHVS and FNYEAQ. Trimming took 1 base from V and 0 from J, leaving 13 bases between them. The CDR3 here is CASSLVGGHTSYNEQFF. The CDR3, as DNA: TGTGCCAGCAGCTTAGTGGGGGGTCATACCTCCTACAATGAGCAGTTCTTC.

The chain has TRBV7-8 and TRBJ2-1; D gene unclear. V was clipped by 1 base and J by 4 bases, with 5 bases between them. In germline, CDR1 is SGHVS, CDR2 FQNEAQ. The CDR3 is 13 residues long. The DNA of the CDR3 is TGTGCCAGCAGCTTAGTCCAATACAATGAGCAGTTCTTC. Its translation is CASSLVQYNEQFF.

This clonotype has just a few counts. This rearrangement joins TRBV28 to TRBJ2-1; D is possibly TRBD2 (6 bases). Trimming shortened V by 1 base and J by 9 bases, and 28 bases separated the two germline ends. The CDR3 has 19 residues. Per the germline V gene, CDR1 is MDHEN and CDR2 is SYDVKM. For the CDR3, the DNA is TGTGCCAGCAGTTTATTCGGGGCGTCGGGACTCGGCGTACTTCGTGAGCAGTTCTTC. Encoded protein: CASSLFGASGLGVLREQFF.

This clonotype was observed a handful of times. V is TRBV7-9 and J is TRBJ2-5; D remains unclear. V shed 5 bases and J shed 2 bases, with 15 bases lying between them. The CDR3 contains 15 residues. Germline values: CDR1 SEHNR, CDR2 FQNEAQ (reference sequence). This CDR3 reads CASSVTQTRQETQYF. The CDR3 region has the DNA TGTGCCAGCAGCGTGACCCAGACCCGACAAGAGACCCAGTACTTC.

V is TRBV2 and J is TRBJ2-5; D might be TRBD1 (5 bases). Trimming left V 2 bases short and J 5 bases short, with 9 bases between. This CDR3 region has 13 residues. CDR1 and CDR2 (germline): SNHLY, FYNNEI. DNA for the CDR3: TGTGCCAGCAGTGAACAGGGTGGCGAGACCCAGTACTTC. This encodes CASSEQGGETQYF.

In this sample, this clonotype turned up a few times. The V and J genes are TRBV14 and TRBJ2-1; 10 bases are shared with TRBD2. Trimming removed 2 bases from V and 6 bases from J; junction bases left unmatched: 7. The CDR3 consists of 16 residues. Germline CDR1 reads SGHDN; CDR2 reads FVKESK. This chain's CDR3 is CASSQLLAGAFNEQFF. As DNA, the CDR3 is TGTGCCAGCAGCCAATTGCTAGCGGGGGCGTTCAATGAGCAGTTCTTC.

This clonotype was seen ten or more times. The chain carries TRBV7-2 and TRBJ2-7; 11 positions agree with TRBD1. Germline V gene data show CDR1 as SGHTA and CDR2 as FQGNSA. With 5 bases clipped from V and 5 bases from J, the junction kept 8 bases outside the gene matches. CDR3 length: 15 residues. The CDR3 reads CASSPNGQGAHEQYF. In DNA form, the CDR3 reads TGTGCCAGCAGCCCCAATGGACAGGGGGCCCACGAGCAGTACTTC.

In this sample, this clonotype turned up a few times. CDR3 protein: CASSQVPAGHPHEQYF. The CDR3 nucleotides are TGTGCCAGCAGCCAAGTTCCGGCGGGACACCCCCACGAGCAGTACTTC. This sequence joins TRBV3-1 and TRBJ2-7, with D possibly called TRBD1 or TRBD2 (6 bases each). CDR3 length: 16 amino acids. Germline CDR1 and CDR2: LGHDT and YNNKEL (reference sequence). Trimming removed 1 base at V and 5 bases at J, with 18 bases between.

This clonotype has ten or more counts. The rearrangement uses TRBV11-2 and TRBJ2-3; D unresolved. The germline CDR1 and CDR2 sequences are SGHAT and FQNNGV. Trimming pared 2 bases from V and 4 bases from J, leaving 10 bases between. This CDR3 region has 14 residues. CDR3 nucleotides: TGTGCCAGCAGCTTATACCCCCTATCAGATACGCAGTATTTT. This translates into CASSLYPLSDTQYF.

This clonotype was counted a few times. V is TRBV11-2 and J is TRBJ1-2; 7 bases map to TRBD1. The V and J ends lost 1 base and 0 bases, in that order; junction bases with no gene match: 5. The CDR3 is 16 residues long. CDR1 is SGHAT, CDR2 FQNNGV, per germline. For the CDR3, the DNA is TGTGCCAGCAGCTTAGGCAGGGGGACCACTAACTATGGCTACACCTTC. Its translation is CASSLGRGTTNYGYTF. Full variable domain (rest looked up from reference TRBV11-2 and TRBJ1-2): EAGVAQSPRYKIIEKRQSVAFWCNPISGHATLYWYQQILGQGPKLLIQFQNNGVVDDSQLPKDRFSAERLKGVDSTLKIQPAKLEDSAVYLCASSLGRGTTNYGYTFGSGTRLTVV.

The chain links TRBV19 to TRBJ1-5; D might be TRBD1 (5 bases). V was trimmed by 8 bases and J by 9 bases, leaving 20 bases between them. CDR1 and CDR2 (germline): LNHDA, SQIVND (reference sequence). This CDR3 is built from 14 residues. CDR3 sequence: CASGPGTNSRPQHF. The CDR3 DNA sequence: TGTGCCAGTGGACCCGGGACCAATTCAAGGCCCCAGCATTTT. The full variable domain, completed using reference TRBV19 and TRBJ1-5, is DGGITQSPKYLFRKEGQNVTLSCEQNLNHDAMYWYRQDPGQGLRLIYYSQIVNDFQKGDIAEGYSVSREKKESFPLTVTSAQKNPTAFYLCASGPGTNSRPQHFGDGTRLSIL.

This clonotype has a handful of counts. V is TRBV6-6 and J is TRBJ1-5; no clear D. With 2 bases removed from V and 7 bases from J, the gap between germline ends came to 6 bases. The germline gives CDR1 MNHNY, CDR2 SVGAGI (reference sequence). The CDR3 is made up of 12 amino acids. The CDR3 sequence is CASSYRVQPQHF. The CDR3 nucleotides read TGTGCCAGCAGTTACCGAGTACAGCCCCAGCATTTT.

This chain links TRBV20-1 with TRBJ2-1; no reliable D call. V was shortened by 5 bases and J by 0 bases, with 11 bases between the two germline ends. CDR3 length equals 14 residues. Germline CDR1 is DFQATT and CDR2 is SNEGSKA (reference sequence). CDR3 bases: TGCAGTGCTCCCGACTTTAGCTCCTACAATGAGCAGTTCTTC. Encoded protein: CSAPDFSSYNEQFF.

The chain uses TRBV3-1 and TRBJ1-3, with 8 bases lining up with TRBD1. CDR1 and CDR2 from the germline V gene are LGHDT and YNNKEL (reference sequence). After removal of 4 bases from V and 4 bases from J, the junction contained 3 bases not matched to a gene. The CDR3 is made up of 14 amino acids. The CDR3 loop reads CASSLGTGGNTIYF. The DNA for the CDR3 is TGTGCCAGCAGCCTCGGGACAGGAGGAAACACCATATATTTT. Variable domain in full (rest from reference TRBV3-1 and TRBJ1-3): DTAVSQTPKYLVTQMGNDKSIKCEQNLGHDTMYWYKQDSKKFLKIMFSYNNKELIINETVPNRFSPKSPDKAHLNLHINSLELGDSAVYFCASSLGTGGNTIYFGEGSWLTVV.

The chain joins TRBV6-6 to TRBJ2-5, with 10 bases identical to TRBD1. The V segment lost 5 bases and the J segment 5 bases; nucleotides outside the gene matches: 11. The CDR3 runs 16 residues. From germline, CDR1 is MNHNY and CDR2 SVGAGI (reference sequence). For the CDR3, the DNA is TGTGCCAGCAGTAGACAGGGGGCCCTAAAGTCGGAGACCCAGTACTTC. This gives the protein CASSRQGALKSETQYF.

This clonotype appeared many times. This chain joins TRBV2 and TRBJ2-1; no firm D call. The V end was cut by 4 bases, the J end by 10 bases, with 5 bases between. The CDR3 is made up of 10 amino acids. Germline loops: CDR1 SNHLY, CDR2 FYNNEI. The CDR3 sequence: CASSVSEQFF. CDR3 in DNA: TGTGCCAGCAGTGTCTCCGAGCAGTTCTTC.

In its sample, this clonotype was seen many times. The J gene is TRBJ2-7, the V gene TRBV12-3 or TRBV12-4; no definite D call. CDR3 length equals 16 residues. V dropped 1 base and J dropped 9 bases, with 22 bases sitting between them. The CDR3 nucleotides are TGTGCCAGCAGTTTAGGTTCCCAGTTGGGCAACTGGCGGCAGTACTTC. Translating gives CASSLGSQLGNWRQYF.

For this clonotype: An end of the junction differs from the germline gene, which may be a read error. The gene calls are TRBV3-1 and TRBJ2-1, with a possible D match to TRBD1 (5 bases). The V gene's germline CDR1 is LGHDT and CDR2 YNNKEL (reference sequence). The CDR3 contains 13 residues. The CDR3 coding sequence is TGTGCCAGCAACCAAGTGGCAGGGTCTAAGCAGTTCTTC. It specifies CASNQVAGSKQFF.

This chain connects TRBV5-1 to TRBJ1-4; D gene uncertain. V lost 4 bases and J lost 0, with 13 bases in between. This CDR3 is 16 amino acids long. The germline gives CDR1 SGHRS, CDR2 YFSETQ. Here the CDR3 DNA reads TGCGCCAGCAGCCCTAACGAGATTTCAACTAATGAAAAACTGTTTTTT. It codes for CASSPNEISTNEKLFF.

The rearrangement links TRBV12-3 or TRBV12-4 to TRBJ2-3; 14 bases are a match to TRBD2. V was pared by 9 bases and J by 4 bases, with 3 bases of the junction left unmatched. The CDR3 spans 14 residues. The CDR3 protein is CASLGLAGADTQYF. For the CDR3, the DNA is TGTGCCAGTCTGGGACTAGCGGGAGCAGATACGCAGTATTTT.

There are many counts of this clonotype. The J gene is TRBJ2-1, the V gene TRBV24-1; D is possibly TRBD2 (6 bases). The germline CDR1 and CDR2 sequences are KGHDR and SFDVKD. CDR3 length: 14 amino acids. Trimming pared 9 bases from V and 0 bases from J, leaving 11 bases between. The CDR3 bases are TGTGCCACCGCCACCGGGAGCTCCTACAATGAGCAGTTCTTC. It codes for CATATGSSYNEQFF.

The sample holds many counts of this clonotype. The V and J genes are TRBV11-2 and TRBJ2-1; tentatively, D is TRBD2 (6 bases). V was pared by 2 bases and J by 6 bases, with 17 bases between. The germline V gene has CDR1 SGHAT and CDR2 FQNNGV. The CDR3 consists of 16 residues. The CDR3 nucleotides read TGTGCCAGCAGCTTATTCATCACTAGCATCACCAATGAGCAGTTCTTC. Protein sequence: CASSLFITSITNEQFF.